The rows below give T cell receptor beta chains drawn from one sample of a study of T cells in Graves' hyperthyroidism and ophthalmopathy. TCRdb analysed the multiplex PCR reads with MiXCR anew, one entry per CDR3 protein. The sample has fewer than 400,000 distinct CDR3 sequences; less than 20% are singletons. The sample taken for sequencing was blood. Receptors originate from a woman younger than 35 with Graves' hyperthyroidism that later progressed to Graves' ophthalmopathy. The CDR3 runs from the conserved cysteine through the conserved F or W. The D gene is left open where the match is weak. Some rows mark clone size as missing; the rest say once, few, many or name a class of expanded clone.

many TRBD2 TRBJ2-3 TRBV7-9 CASSSTSGRGGDTQYF
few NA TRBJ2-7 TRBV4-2 CASSPSVLAPYEQYF
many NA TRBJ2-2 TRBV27 CASSPLAAGELFF
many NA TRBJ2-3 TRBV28 CASSEILTDTQYF
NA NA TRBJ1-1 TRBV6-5 CASSTLEGRSDEAFF
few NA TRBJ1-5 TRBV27 CASSAGTPRGPQHF
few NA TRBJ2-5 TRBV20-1 CSATGGAQELQETQYF
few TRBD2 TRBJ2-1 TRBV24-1 CATSDSSGRYSQFF
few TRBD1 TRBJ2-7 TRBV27 CASSFRDSLYEQYF
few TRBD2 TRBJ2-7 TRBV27 CASSLIWAGGPFSALNEQYF
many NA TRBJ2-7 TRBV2 CASSEAERYEQYF
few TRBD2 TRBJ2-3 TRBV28 CASSLETGGPSDTQYF
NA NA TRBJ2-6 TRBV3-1 CASSPALKDRRSSGANVLTF
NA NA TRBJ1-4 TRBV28 CASIRDLNEKLFF
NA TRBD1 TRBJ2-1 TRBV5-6 CASSPRTGGTAVYNEQFF
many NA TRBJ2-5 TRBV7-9 CASSPTEVQETQYF
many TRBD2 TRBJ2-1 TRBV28 CASNQGGLAGYNEQFF
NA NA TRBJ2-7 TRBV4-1 CASSPSRGAEASYEQYF
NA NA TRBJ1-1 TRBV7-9 CASSPPTTENTEAFF
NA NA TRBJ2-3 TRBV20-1 CSARAPGDTDTQYF
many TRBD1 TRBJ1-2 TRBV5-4 CASSLGGTGTYGYTF
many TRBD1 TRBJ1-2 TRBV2 CASSEEGTGGAPNYGYTF
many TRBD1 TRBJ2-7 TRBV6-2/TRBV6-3 CASRKGQGAYEQYF
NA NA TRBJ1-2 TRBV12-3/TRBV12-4 CASSAGRGDTF
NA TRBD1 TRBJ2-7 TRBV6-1 CASSTGATYEQYF
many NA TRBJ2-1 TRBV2 CASSDDLVAEQFF
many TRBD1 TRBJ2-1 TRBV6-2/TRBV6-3 CASSYPRQGVWDEQFF
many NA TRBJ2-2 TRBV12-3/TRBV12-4 CASSPVAGELFF
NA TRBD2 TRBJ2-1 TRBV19 CASSPPGLAIFEQFF
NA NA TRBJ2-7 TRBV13 CASSLSHGGRGAEQYF
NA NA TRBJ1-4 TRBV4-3 CASSQDPWSAVEKLFF
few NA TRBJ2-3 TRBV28 CASRPGGQGEDTQYF
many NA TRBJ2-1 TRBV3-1 CASSQEHMNEQFF
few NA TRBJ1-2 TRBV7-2 CASSPQGFRRGYTF
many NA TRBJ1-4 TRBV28 CASTLVLAVREKLFF
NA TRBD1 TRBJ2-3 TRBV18 CASSPLRDRESTDTQYF
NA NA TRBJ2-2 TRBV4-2 CASSQELGVKSFPGELFF
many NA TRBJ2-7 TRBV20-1 CSARELGRGADEQYF
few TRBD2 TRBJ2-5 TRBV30 CAWTSSGRAWQETQYF
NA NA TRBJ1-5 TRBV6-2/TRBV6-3 CASSSIPSQPQHF
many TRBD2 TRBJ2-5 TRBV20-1 CSAIRDYVGKETQYF
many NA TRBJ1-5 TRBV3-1 CASSQAPGLDQPQHF
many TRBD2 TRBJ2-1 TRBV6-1 CASSYGGGRNNEQFF
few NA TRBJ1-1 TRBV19 CASSIDQRRATEAFF
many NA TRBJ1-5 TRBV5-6 CASSLGPPSQPQHF
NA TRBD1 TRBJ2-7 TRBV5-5 CASSVTGGRDYEQYF
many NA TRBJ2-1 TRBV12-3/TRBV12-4 CASSLRGLAPYEQFF
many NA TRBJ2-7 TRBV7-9 CASSSPGDPYEQYF
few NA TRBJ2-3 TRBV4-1 CASRRGPGTDTQYF
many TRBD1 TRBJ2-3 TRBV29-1 CSVPRRSQGAIRGTDTQYF
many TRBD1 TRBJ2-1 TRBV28 CASSSYRGLSYNEQFF